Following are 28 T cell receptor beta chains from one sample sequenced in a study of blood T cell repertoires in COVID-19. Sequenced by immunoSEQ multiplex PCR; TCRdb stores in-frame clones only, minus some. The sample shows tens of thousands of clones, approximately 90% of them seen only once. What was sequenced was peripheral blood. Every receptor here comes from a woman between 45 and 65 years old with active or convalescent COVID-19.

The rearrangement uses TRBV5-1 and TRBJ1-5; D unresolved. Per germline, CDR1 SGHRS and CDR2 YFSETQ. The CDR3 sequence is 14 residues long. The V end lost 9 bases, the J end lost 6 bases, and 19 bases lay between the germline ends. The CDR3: CANDGPGKGQPQHF. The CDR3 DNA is TGCGCCAACGACGGCCCCGGGAAGGGTCAGCCCCAGCATTTT.

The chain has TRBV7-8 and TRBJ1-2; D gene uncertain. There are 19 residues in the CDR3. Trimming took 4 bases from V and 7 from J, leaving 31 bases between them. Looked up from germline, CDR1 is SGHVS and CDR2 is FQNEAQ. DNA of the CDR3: TGTGCCAGCAGCTCACGTCTCTCGGAGGATCCCCTAGGATACGGTGGCTACACCTTC. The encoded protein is CASSSRLSEDPLGYGGYTF.

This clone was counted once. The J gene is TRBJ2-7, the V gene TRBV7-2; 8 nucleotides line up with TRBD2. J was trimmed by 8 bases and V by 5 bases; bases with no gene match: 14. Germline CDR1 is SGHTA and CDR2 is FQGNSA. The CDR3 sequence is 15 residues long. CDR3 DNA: TGTGCCAGCAGCCCATCCGGGGGGGGCCACGAAAAGCAGTACTTC. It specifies CASSPSGGGHEKQYF. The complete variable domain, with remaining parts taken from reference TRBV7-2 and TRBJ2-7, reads GAGVSQSPSNKVTEKGKDVELRCDPISGHTALYWYRQSLGQGLEFLIYFQGNSAPDKSGLPSDRFSAERTGGSVSTLTIQRTQQEDSAVYLCASSPSGGGHEKQYFGPGTRLTVT.

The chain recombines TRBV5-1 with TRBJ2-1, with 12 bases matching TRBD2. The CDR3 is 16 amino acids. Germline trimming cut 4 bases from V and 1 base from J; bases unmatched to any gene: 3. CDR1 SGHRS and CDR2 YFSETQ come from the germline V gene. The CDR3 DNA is TGCGCCAGCAGCCAACTAGCGGGGGGATCCTACAATGAGCAGTTCTTC. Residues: CASSQLAGGSYNEQFF.

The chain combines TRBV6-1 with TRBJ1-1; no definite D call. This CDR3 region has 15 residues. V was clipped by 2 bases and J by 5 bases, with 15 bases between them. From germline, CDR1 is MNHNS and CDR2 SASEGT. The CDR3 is CASSELLSSRTEAFF. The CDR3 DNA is TGTGCCAGCAGTGAACTCCTGTCCTCGAGGACTGAAGCTTTCTTT.

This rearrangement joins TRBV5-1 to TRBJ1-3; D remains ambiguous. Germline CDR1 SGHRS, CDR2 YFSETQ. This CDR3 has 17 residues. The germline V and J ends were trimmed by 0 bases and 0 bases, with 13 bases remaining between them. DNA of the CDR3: TGCGCCAGCAGCTTGGACTCTCCCCCGAGCTCTGGAAACACCATATATTTT. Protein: CASSLDSPPSSGNTIYF.

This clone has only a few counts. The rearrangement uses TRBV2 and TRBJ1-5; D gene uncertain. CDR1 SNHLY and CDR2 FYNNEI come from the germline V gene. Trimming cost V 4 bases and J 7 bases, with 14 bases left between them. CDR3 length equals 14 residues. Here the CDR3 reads CASSVLGLGQPQHF. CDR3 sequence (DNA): TGTGCCAGCAGTGTCTTGGGTCTCGGGCAGCCCCAGCATTTT.

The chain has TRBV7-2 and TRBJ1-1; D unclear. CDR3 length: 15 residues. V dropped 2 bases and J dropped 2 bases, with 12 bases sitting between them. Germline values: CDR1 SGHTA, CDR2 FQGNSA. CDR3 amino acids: CASSLMSGGNTEAFF. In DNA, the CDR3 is TGTGCCAGCAGCTTAATGAGCGGCGGTAACACTGAAGCTTTCTTT.

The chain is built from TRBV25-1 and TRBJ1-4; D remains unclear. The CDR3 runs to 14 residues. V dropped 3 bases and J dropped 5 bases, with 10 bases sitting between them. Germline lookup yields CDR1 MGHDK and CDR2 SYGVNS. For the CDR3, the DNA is TGTGCCAGCAGTGATCCGGTCGTGAATGAAAAACTGTTTTTT. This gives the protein CASSDPVVNEKLFF.

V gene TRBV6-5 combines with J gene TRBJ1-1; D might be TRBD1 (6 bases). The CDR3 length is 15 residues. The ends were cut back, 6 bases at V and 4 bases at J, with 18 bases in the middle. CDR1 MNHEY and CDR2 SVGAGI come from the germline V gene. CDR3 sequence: CASSRRVIGGTEAFF. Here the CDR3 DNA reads TGTGCCAGCAGCCGCCGGGTTATAGGGGGCACTGAAGCTTTCTTT.

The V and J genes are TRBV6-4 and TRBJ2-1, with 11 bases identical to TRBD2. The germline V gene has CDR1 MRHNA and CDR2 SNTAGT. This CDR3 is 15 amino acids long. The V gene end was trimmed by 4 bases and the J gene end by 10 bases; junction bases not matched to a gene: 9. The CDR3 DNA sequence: TGTGCCAGCAGTGCCAGGACTAGCGGGCAAGAGGAGCAGTTCTTC. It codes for CASSARTSGQEEQFF.

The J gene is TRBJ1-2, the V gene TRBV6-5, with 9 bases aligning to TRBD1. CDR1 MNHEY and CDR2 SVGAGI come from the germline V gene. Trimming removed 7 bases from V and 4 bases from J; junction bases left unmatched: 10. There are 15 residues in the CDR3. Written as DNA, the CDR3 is TGTGCCAGCACCCCTCGGGACAGGGCGCTCTATGGCTACACCTTC. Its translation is CASTPRDRALYGYTF.

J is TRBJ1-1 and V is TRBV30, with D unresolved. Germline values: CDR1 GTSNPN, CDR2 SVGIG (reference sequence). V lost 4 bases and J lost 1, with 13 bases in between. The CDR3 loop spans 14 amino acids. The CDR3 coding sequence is TGTGCCTGGACCACCGGGAGCCCGAACACTGAAGCTTTCTTT. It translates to CAWTTGSPNTEAFF. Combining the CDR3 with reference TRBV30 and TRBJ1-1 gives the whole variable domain SQTIHQWPATLVQPVGSPLSLECTVEGTSNPNLYWYRQAAGRGLQLLFYSVGIGQISSEVPQNLSASRPQDRQFILSSKKLLLSDSGFYLCAWTTGSPNTEAFFGQGTRLTVV.

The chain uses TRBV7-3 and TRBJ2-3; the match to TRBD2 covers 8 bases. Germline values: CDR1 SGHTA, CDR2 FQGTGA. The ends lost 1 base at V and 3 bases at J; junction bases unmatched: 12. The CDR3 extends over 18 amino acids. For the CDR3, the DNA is TGTGCCAGCAGCTTAAGCCCCCGGGGCGGGGGGTTGACAGATACGCAGTATTTT. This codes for CASSLSPRGGGLTDTQYF.

The CDR3: CASSQARQGYGYTF. The CDR3 nucleotides are TGTGCCAGCTCACAGGCGAGGCAGGGCTATGGCTACACCTTC. The chain combines TRBV18 with TRBJ1-2, with a tentative D call TRBD1 (5 bases). This CDR3 comprises 14 residues. The germline V gene has CDR1 KGHSH and CDR2 LQKENI. The V gene lost 4 bases and the J gene lost 4 bases, with 13 bases spanning the gap. Variable domain in full (rest from reference TRBV18 and TRBJ1-2): NAGVMQNPRHLVRRRGQEARLRCSPMKGHSHVYWYRQLPEEGLKFMVYLQKENIIDESGMPKERFSAEFPKEGPSILRIQQVVRGDSAAYFCASSQARQGYGYTFGSGTRLTVV.

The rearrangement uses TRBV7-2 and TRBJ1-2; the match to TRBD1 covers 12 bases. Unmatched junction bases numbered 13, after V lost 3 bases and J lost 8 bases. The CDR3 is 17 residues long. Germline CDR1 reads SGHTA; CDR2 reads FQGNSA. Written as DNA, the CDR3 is TGTGCCAGCAGCTTCTCAGCGGGACAGGGGGCGACAGTAGGCTACACCTTC. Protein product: CASSFSAGQGATVGYTF.

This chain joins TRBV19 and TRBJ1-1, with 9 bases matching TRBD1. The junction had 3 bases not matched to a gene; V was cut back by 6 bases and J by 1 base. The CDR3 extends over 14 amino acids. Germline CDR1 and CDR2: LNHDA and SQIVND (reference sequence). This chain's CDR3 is CASRPGQGNTEAFF. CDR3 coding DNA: TGTGCCAGTAGACCGGGACAGGGGAACACTGAAGCTTTCTTT.

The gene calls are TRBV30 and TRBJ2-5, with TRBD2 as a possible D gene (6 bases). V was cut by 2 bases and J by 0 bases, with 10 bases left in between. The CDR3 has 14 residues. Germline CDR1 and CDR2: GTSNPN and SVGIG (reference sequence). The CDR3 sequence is CAWSPGLHQETQYF. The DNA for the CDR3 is TGTGCCTGGAGTCCGGGACTCCACCAAGAGACCCAGTACTTC.

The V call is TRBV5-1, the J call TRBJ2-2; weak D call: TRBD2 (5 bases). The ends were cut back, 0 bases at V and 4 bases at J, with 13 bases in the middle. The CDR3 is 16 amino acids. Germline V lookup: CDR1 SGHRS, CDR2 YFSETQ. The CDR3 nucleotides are TGCGCCAGCAGCTTGGAAGGGCAGGCGGGCACCGGGGAGCTGTTTTTT. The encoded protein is CASSLEGQAGTGELFF.

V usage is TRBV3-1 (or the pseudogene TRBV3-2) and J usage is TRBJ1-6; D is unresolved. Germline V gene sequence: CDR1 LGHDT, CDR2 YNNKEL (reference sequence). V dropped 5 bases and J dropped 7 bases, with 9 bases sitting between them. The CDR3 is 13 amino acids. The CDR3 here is CASSLAVNSPLHF. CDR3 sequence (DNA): TGTGCCAGCAGCTTAGCCGTCAATTCACCCCTCCACTTT.

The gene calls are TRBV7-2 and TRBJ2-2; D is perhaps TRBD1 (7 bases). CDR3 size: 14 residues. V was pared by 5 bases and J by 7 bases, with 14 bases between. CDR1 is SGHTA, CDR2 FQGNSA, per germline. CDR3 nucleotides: TGTGCCAGCAGCCTTCAGGGGGGCCACGGGGAGCTGTTTTTT. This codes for CASSLQGGHGELFF. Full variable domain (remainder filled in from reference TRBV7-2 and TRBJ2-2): GAGVSQSPSNKVTEKGKDVELRCDPISGHTALYWYRQSLGQGLEFLIYFQGNSAPDKSGLPSDRFSAERTGGSVSTLTIQRTQQEDSAVYLCASSLQGGHGELFFGEGSRLTVL.

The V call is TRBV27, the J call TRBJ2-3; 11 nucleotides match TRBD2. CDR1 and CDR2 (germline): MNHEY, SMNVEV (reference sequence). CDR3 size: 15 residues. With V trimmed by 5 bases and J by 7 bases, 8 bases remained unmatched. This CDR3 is CASSHLAGGKNTQYF. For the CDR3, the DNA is TGTGCCAGCAGTCATCTAGCGGGGGGTAAGAATACGCAGTATTTT.

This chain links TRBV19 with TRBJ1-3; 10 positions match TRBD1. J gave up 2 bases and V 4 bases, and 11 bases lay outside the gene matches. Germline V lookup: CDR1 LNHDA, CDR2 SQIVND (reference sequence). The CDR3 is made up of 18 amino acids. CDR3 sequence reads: CASSTRSTGTGAGNTIYF. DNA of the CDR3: TGTGCCAGTAGTACGCGTTCAACCGGGACAGGGGCTGGAAACACCATATATTTT.

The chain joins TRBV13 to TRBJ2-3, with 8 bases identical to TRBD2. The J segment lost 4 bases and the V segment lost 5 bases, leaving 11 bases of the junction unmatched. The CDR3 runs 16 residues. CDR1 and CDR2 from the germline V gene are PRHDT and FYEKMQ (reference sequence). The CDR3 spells CASSPRGSGDSDTQYF. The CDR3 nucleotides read TGTGCCAGCAGCCCCAGGGGTAGCGGGGATTCAGATACGCAGTATTTT.

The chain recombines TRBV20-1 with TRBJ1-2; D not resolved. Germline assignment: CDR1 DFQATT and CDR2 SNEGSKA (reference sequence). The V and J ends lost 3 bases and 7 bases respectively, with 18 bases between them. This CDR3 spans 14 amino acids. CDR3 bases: TGCAGTGCTAGTCTTGACACCCTCTCAACTGGCTACACCTTC. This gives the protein CSASLDTLSTGYTF.

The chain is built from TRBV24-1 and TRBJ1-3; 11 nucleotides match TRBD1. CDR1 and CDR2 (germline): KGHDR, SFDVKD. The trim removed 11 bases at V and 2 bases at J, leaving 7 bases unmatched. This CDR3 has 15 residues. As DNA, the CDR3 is TGTGCCAGTCCGGGACAGGGGGTGACTGGAAACACCATATATTTT. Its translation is CASPGQGVTGNTIYF.

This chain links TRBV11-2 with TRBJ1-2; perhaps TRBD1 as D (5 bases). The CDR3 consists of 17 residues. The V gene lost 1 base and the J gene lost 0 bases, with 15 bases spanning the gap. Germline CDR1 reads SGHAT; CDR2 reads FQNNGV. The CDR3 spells CASSLVLATEANYGYTF. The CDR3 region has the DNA TGTGCCAGCAGCTTAGTCTTGGCGACAGAGGCTAACTATGGCTACACCTTC. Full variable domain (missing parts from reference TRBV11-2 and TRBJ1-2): EAGVAQSPRYKIIEKRQSVAFWCNPISGHATLYWYQQILGQGPKLLIQFQNNGVVDDSQLPKDRFSAERLKGVDSTLKIQPAKLEDSAVYLCASSLVLATEANYGYTFGSGTRLTVV.

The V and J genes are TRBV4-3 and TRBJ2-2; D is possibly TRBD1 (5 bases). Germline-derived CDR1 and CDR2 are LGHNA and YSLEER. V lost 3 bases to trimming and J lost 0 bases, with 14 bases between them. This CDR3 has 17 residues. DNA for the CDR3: TGCGCCAGCAGCCATTCAAGGGGTGGGACGAACACCGGGGAGCTGTTTTTT. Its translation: CASSHSRGGTNTGELFF.